What follows describes a single T cell receptor beta chain. The data were obtained in a study of blood T cells in healthy people across ages. V was cut by 0 bases and J by 12 bases, with 19 bases left in between. This CDR3 region has 15 residues. The germline CDR1 and CDR2 sequences are SGHRS and YFSETQ. A sample-barcoded 5' primer and a J-beta primer mix were used in a second PCR of roughly 7 to 12 cycles. TCRdb analysed the 5' RACE reads with MiXCR anew, one entry per CDR3 protein. The data hold about 640,000 distinct CDR3 sequences, with about 53% observed a single time. Sample: blood. This TCR was sampled from a man aged 60 to 75 in good health. The genes are TRBV5-1 and TRBJ2-1, with a possible D match to TRBD1 (5 bases). CDR3 nucleotide sequence: TGCGCCAGCAGCTTGGAAGGGGCCCTCTCCCAAGGGCAGTTCTTC. Translated: CASSLEGALSQGQFF.